One and the same sample provided the 30 T cell receptor beta chains below, sequenced in a study of patients and donors after allogeneic stem cell transplantation. TCRdb itself ran the RT-PCR reads through MiXCR, one entry per CDR3 protein. There are about 110,000 distinct CDR3 sequences in the sample; over 30% occur only once, and 27% lies in the top ten. The sequenced sample was blood, either unsorted or a sorted T cell fraction (not recorded which). These receptors all come from a human donor who was either an allogeneic HSCT recipient or a stem cell or donor lymphocyte infusion donor (not recorded which). It is not recorded whose cells these are; they may come from a transplant donor.

The DNA of the CDR3 is TGTGCCAGCAGGAGATGGAGTACCGGGGAGCTGTTTTTT. It is translated as CASRRWSTGELFF. This chain uses TRBV7-8 with TRBJ2-2; D is uncertain. Germline V gene data show CDR1 as SGHVS and CDR2 as FQNEAQ. The CDR3 consists of 13 residues. Trimming stripped 6 bases from V and 5 bases from J, with 10 bases between.

This clonotype has only a few counts. The CDR3 protein is CASYGTSNQPQHF. The DNA for the CDR3 is TGTGCCAGCTACGGGACCTCAAATCAGCCCCAGCATTTT. The rearrangement links TRBV28 to TRBJ1-5; tentative D call: TRBD1 (5 bases). The germline V gene encodes CDR1 MDHEN and CDR2 SYDVKM. The germline V and J ends were trimmed by 8 bases and 4 bases, with 12 bases remaining between them. The CDR3 sequence is 13 residues long. Looking up the rest from reference TRBV28 and TRBJ1-5 gives the full variable domain: DVKVTQSSRYLVKRTGEKVFLECVQDMDHENMFWYRQDPGLGLRLIYFSYDVKMKEKGDIPEGYSVSREKKERFSLILESASTNQTSMYLCASYGTSNQPQHFGDGTRLSIL.

Only one count was recorded for this clonotype. The V call is TRBV20-1, the J call TRBJ2-1; 9 bases are a match to TRBD2. The length of the CDR3 is 14 residues. V gave up 5 bases and J gave up 4 bases; unmatched junction bases: 6. CDR1 is DFQATT and CDR2 is SNEGSKA in the germline V gene (reference sequence). The CDR3 sequence is CSAVTSGLYNEQFF. As DNA, the CDR3 is TGCAGTGCTGTAACTAGCGGGCTATACAATGAGCAGTTCTTC.

This clonotype came up a few times. V and J are TRBV6-6 and TRBJ1-2; possibly TRBD1 for D (6 bases). CDR1 is MNHNY, CDR2 SVGAGI, per germline (reference sequence). Trimming pared 7 bases from V and 4 bases from J, leaving 13 bases between. CDR3 length equals 13 residues. CDR3 amino acids: CASNTQGAYGYTF. CDR3 coding DNA: TGTGCCAGCAACACACAGGGTGCCTATGGCTACACCTTC.

Written as DNA, the CDR3 is TGTGCCAGCAGTTTCGACAGGCACACTGAAGCTTTCTTT. It is translated as CASSFDRHTEAFF. The chain employs TRBV7-2 and TRBJ1-1; maybe TRBD1 (6 bases). CDR3 size: 13 residues. Trimming pared 6 bases from V and 3 bases from J, leaving 11 bases between. From germline, CDR1 is SGHTA and CDR2 FQGNSA.

This clonotype was observed a handful of times. The rearrangement uses TRBV7-2 and TRBJ2-1; TRBD1 aligns across 7 bases. The CDR3 sequence is 12 residues long. V lost 1 base and J lost 12; bases outside the gene matches: 3. Germline CDR1 and CDR2: SGHTA and FQGNSA. The CDR3 here is CASSLDRGLQFF. CDR3 coding DNA: TGTGCCAGCAGCTTAGACAGGGGCCTGCAGTTCTTC.

The rearrangement joins TRBV10-3 to TRBJ1-4; no clear D gene. The CDR3 loop spans 14 amino acids. V was shortened by 1 base and J by 6 bases, with 9 bases between the two germline ends. Germline lookup yields CDR1 ENHRY and CDR2 SYGVKD. CDR3 sequence (DNA): TGTGCCATCAGTGAGTACTTGCCGGATGAAAAACTGTTTTTT. Encoded protein: CAISEYLPDEKLFF.

This clonotype was seen only a few times. This chain links TRBV20-1 with TRBJ1-1; D is possibly TRBD1 (5 bases). V was trimmed by 3 bases and J by 2 bases, leaving 16 bases between them. Germline-derived CDR1 and CDR2 are DFQATT and SNEGSKA (reference sequence). The CDR3 has 15 residues. CDR3 nucleotide sequence: TGCAGTGCTAGTAATGGGGCCATAGTAAACACTGAAGCTTTCTTT. Amino acid sequence: CSASNGAIVNTEAFF.

This clonotype was counted between two and nine times. This chain uses TRBV11-2 with TRBJ1-1; D not resolved. The V end was cut by 2 bases, the J end by 1 base, with 11 bases between. This CDR3 spans 15 amino acids. CDR1 is SGHAT, CDR2 FQNNGV, per germline. The CDR3 DNA is TGTGCCAGCAGCTTACAGTGGGCACCGAACACTGAAGCTTTCTTT. Translation gives CASSLQWAPNTEAFF.

This clonotype was found many times. The CDR3 region is CSASGRLAGADIQYF. DNA of the CDR3: TGCAGTGCTAGCGGTCGACTAGCGGGAGCGGACATTCAGTACTTC. The chain couples TRBV20-1 to TRBJ2-4; 12 bases map to TRBD2. The CDR3 runs 15 residues. With V trimmed by 3 bases and J by 8 bases, 8 bases remained unmatched. Germline assignment: CDR1 DFQATT and CDR2 SNEGSKA (reference sequence).

The chain combines TRBV20-1 with TRBJ1-5, with D maybe TRBD1 (5 bases). The CDR3 length is 15 residues. V was trimmed by 3 bases and J by 7 bases, leaving 19 bases between them. Per the germline V gene, CDR1 is DFQATT and CDR2 is SNEGSKA (reference sequence). CDR3 bases: TGCAGTGCTAGCGGCCAGGGTTCCAAGAGACAGCCCCAGCATTTT. Residues: CSASGQGSKRQPQHF.

In its sample, this clonotype was seen a few times. V gene TRBV5-6 combines with J gene TRBJ2-1, with D possibly matching TRBD2 (6 bases). Trimming shortened V by 4 bases and J by 9 bases, and 14 bases separated the two germline ends. Germline assignment: CDR1 SGHDT and CDR2 YYEEEE. The CDR3 contains 13 residues. As DNA, the CDR3 is TGTGCCAGCAGCCCGGGGGTAGGAGGTGAGCAGTTCTTC. It specifies CASSPGVGGEQFF.

The chain carries TRBV12-3 or TRBV12-4 and TRBJ1-1, with D unclear. The CDR3 is 12 residues long. V was cut by 3 bases and J by 6 bases, with 8 bases left in between. CDR3 sequence reads: CASSFWKAEAFF. The CDR3 DNA sequence: TGTGCCAGCAGTTTCTGGAAAGCTGAAGCTTTCTTT.

The rearrangement links TRBV6-1 to TRBJ1-3; the D gene is possibly TRBD1 (5 bases). The CDR3 totals 16 residues. The germline V gene encodes CDR1 MNHNS and CDR2 SASEGT. The V gene lost 0 bases and the J gene lost 4 bases, with 13 bases spanning the gap. The CDR3 sequence: CASSEALRGKGNTIYF. The CDR3 coding sequence is TGTGCCAGCAGTGAAGCACTACGGGGGAAAGGAAACACCATATATTTT.

The chain couples TRBV30 to TRBJ2-7; D gene unclear. The V gene's germline CDR1 is GTSNPN and CDR2 SVGIG (reference sequence). The CDR3 covers 12 residues. Trimming removed 0 bases at V and 4 bases at J, with 7 bases between. This chain's CDR3 is CAWSVLGYEQYF. The CDR3 bases are TGTGCCTGGAGTGTATTGGGGTACGAGCAGTACTTC. Combining the CDR3 with reference TRBV30 and TRBJ2-7 gives the whole variable domain SQTIHQWPATLVQPVGSPLSLECTVEGTSNPNLYWYRQAAGRGLQLLFYSVGIGQISSEVPQNLSASRPQDRQFILSSKKLLLSDSGFYLCAWSVLGYEQYFGPGTRLTVT.

This clonotype has more than one count but fewer than ten. The chain joins TRBV20-1 to TRBJ1-1; possibly TRBD1 for D (6 bases). The V gene's germline CDR1 is DFQATT and CDR2 SNEGSKA (reference sequence). V lost 6 bases, J lost 4 bases, and 12 bases lay in between. The CDR3 runs 12 residues. The DNA of the CDR3 is TGCAGTGCCCCCAGGGGCAGCACTGAAGCTTTCTTT. Translating it yields CSAPRGSTEAFF.

V and J are TRBV4-2 and TRBJ2-5; no firm D call. The length of the CDR3 is 14 residues. V was cut by 0 bases and J by 5 bases, with 10 bases left in between. Germline V CDR1 and CDR2: LGHNA, YNFKEQ. The CDR3 DNA reads TGTGCCAGCAGCCAAGAAGTTGTAGTGGAGACCCAGTACTTC. It encodes CASSQEVVVETQYF.

This clonotype was seen a few times. V is TRBV5-6 and J is TRBJ2-4; TRBD1 is a possible D gene (6 bases). Germline lookup yields CDR1 SGHDT and CDR2 YYEEEE. The CDR3 runs 13 residues. The germline V and J ends were trimmed by 0 bases and 8 bases, with 9 bases remaining between them. The CDR3 bases are TGTGCCAGCAGCTTGGCAGGGGTGGACATTCAGTACTTC. As protein: CASSLAGVDIQYF. Based on the CDR3 plus reference TRBV5-6 and TRBJ2-4, the full variable domain is DAGVTQSPTHLIKTRGQQVTLRCSPKSGHDTVSWYQQALGQGPQFIFQYYEEEERQRGNFPDRFSGHQFPNYSSELNVNALLLGDSALYLCASSLAGVDIQYFGAGTRLSVL.

This clonotype was recorded a few times. The chain links TRBV12-3 or TRBV12-4 to TRBJ2-2; perhaps TRBD2 as D (5 bases). The CDR3 length is 14 residues. The V and J ends lost 6 bases and 1 base respectively, with 9 bases between them. The CDR3 here is CASRLRGNTGELFF. In nucleotides, the CDR3 is TGTGCCAGCAGACTTCGGGGGAACACCGGGGAGCTGTTTTTT.

A few counts support this clonotype. The chain combines TRBV6-5 with TRBJ1-5; perhaps TRBD1 as D (5 bases). The germline V and J ends were trimmed by 7 bases and 7 bases, with 17 bases remaining between them. In germline, CDR1 is MNHEY, CDR2 SVGAGI. The CDR3 loop spans 14 amino acids. CDR3 nucleotides: TGTGCCAGCAATCCCGACGGGGCGGGACAGCCCCAGCATTTT. This codes for CASNPDGAGQPQHF.

The chain couples TRBV30 to TRBJ1-1; no definite D call. The V end lost 0 bases, the J end lost 4 bases, and 9 bases lay between the germline ends. The CDR3 loop spans 13 amino acids. Germline values: CDR1 GTSNPN, CDR2 SVGIG (reference sequence). The CDR3 DNA reads as TGTGCCTGGAGTGTGGGGATGGGCACTGAAGCTTTCTTT. This gives the protein CAWSVGMGTEAFF. Together with reference TRBV30 and TRBJ1-1, the CDR3 gives the full variable domain: SQTIHQWPATLVQPVGSPLSLECTVEGTSNPNLYWYRQAAGRGLQLLFYSVGIGQISSEVPQNLSASRPQDRQFILSSKKLLLSDSGFYLCAWSVGMGTEAFFGQGTRLTVV.

The genes are TRBV5-1 and TRBJ2-7, with 7 bases that match TRBD1. In germline, CDR1 is SGHRS, CDR2 YFSETQ. J lost 4 bases, V lost 0 bases, and 10 bases had no gene match. The CDR3 extends over 16 amino acids. CDR3 amino acids: CASSLGTGTEIYEQYF. The CDR3 coding sequence is TGCGCCAGCAGCTTGGGAACCGGGACAGAAATATACGAGCAGTACTTC.

The chain combines TRBV12-3 or TRBV12-4 with TRBJ2-4, with D tentatively TRBD1 (5 bases). The length of the CDR3 is 12 residues. V was clipped by 10 bases and J by 3 bases, with 10 bases between them. This CDR3 is CAIPTVKNIQYF. The CDR3 bases are TGTGCCATACCGACAGTCAAAAACATTCAGTACTTC.

V gene TRBV20-1 combines with J gene TRBJ1-5; D not resolved. Germline loops: CDR1 DFQATT, CDR2 SNEGSKA (reference sequence). CDR3 length: 12 residues. The germline V and J ends were trimmed by 7 bases and 2 bases, with 9 bases remaining between them. This CDR3 reads CSVRSGNQPQHF. CDR3 sequence (DNA): TGCAGTGTCCGCAGTGGCAATCAGCCCCAGCATTTT.

This clonotype was picked up a small number of times. The chain employs TRBV28 and TRBJ2-1, with D perhaps given as TRBD1 or TRBD2 (5 bases each). Germline V lookup: CDR1 MDHEN, CDR2 SYDVKM. With 4 bases removed from V and 2 bases from J, the gap between germline ends came to 18 bases. The CDR3 contains 17 residues. Here the CDR3 reads CASSSSRTGTPYNEQFF. The CDR3 bases are TGTGCCAGCAGTTCTTCCCGGACCGGGACGCCCTACAATGAGCAGTTCTTC.

V is TRBV2 and J is TRBJ1-1; no reliable D call. The germline CDR1 and CDR2 sequences are SNHLY and FYNNEI. Trimming shortened V by 6 bases and J by 1 base, and 15 bases separated the two germline ends. This CDR3 spans 15 amino acids. The CDR3 nucleotides are TGTGCCAGCAGGAGGAGAGACATGCGGAACACTGAAGCTTTCTTT. It encodes CASRRRDMRNTEAFF.

With regard to this clonotype: One junction end disagrees with the germline gene, perhaps due to a read error. The chain employs TRBV7-7 and TRBJ1-1, with no clear D. CDR3 length: 13 residues. Germline-derived CDR1 and CDR2 are SSHAT and FNYEAQ (reference sequence). Written as DNA, the CDR3 is TGTGCTAGCAGCCCGACGGTGAACACTGAAGCTTTCTTT. Translation: CASSPTVNTEAFF.

The chain links TRBV28 to TRBJ2-2; D is perhaps TRBD1 (5 bases). The germline CDR1 and CDR2 sequences are MDHEN and SYDVKM. Trimming cost V 6 bases and J 7 bases, with 12 bases left between them. The CDR3 is 13 amino acids. The CDR3 DNA sequence: TGTGCCAGCAGACAGGATTGGAGCGGGGAGCTGTTTTTT. Translation gives CASRQDWSGELFF.

V is TRBV20-1 and J is TRBJ1-1; D perhaps matches TRBD1 (5 bases). Germline V gives CDR1 DFQATT, CDR2 SNEGSKA (reference sequence). V shed 6 bases and J shed 11 bases, with 16 bases lying between them. The CDR3 contains 11 residues. The CDR3 loop reads CSAGALVQAFF. CDR3 sequence (DNA): TGCAGTGCCGGGGCCCTGGTACAGGCTTTCTTT.

This clonotype showed up just a few times. The CDR3 sequence: CASSYSLGNTIYF. The DNA for the CDR3 is TGTGCCAGCAGTTACTCGCTGGGAAACACCATATATTTT. The chain has TRBV6-6 and TRBJ1-3; D is undetermined. CDR1 is MNHNY, CDR2 SVGAGI, per germline (reference sequence). V was shortened by 0 bases and J by 4 bases, with 4 bases between the two germline ends. CDR3 size: 13 residues.